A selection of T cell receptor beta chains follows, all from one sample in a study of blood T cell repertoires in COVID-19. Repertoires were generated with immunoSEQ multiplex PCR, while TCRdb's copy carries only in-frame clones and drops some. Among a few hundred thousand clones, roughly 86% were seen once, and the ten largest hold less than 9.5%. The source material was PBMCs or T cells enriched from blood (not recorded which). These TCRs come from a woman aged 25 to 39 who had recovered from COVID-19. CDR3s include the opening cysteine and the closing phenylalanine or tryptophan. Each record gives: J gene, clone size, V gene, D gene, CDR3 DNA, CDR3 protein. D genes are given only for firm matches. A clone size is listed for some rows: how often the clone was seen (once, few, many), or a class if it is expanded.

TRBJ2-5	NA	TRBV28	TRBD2	TGTGCCAGCAGTTCGTATAGACTAGCGGCGTACCAAGAGACCCAGTACTTC	CASSSYRLAAYQETQYF
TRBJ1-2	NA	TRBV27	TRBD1	TGTGCCAGCAGTTTGTGGGGACAGCCGGGACAGGGGGCGCTCGGCTACACCTTC	CASSLWGQPGQGALGYTF
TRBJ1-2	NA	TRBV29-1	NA	TGCAGCGTTGGGACAGTGTATGGCTACACCTTC	CSVGTVYGYTF
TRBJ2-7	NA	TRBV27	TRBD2	TGTGCCAGCAGTTTAGCGTCTAGCGGAGCCTACGAGCAGTACTTC	CASSLASSGAYEQYF
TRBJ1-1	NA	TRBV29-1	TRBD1	TGCAGCGTTGTTGGGACAGTGAACACTGAAGCTTTCTTT	CSVVGTVNTEAFF
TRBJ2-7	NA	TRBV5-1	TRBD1	TGCGCCAGCAGCTTTAATGTTCCCGGTAGGGGGCCGGAGTACGAGCAGTACTTC	CASSFNVPGRGPEYEQYF
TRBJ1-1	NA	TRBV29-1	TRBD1	TGCAGCGTCCCGAGAGGACAGGCGGAAGCTTTCTTT	CSVPRGQAEAFF
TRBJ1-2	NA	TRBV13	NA	TGTGCCAGCAGCTCGGAAAGGACAGTCTATGGCTACACCTTC	CASSSERTVYGYTF
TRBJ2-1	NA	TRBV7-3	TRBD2	TGTGCCAGCAGCTTAAAACCTAGCGGGAGGGGAAGCTCCTACAATGAGCAGTTCTTC	CASSLKPSGRGSSYNEQFF
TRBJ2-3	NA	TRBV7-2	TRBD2	TGTGCCAGCAGCTTCGGGAGGTACACAGATACGCAGTATTTT	CASSFGRYTDTQYF
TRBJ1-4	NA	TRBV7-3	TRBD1	TGTGCCAGCAGACCGGACAGGGGAGGTGAAAAACTGTTTTTT	CASRPDRGGEKLFF
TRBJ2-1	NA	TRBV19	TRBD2	TGTGCCAGTAGTAAAGGGACTACTTCCTCAGGCAATGAGCAGTTCTTC	CASSKGTTSSGNEQFF
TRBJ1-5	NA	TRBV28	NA	TGTGCCAGCGACTCCACCACGGGGTGGGCAGAATATCAGCCCCAGCATTTT	CASDSTTGWAEYQPQHF
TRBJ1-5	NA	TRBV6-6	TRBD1	TGTGCCAGCAGTACACAGGGGCTTGGTCAGCCCCAGCATTTT	CASSTQGLGQPQHF
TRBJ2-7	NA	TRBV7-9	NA	TGTGCCAGCAGCTTAGCAACGGGAGCCTACGAGCAGTACTTC	CASSLATGAYEQYF
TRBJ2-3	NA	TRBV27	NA	TGTGCCAGCACCCCCCGACACGTTATAACAGATGGGGATACGCAGTATTTT	CASTPRHVITDGDTQYF
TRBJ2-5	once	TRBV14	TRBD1	TGTGCCAGCAGCCCCTTAGGACAGGGCGGGCGGACCCAGTACTTC	CASSPLGQGGRTQYF
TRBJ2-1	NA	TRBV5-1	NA	TGCGCCAGCAGCTTGGTGGCAGGGGAGGGCAATGAGCAGTTCTTC	CASSLVAGEGNEQFF
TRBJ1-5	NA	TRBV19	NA	TGTGCCAGTAGTATCGGACGGGGAGAGGGGCCCCAGCATTTT	CASSIGRGEGPQHF
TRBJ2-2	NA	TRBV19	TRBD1	TGTGCCAGTAGTATCCCTCGACAGGGGGCGGCCGGGGAGCTGTTTTTT	CASSIPRQGAAGELFF
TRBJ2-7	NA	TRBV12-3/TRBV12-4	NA	TGTGCCAGCAGTCTCCGTCCTTCCTACGAGCAGTACTTC	CASSLRPSYEQYF
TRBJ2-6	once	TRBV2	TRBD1	TGTGCCAGCCGGGACAGAGCTTCTGGGGCCAACGTCCTGACTTTC	CASRDRASGANVLTF
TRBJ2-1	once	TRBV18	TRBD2	TGTGCCAGCTCACCACCAAACGGGAGGGCCTACAATGAGCAGTTCTTC	CASSPPNGRAYNEQFF
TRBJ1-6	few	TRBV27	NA	TGTGCCAGCAGTCCCATGGACAGATACTATAATTCACCCCTCCACTTT	CASSPMDRYYNSPLHF
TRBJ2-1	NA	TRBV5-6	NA	TGTGCCAGCACCCTGGGGGCAGGGTTTGGTAATGAGCAGTTCTTC	CASTLGAGFGNEQFF
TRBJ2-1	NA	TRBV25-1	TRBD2	TGTGCCAGCAGTGAACTAGCGGGAGTCCTGAATGAGCAGTTCTTC	CASSELAGVLNEQFF
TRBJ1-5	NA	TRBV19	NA	TGTGCCAGTAGTATTGGAGAAAATCAGCCCCAGCATTTT	CASSIGENQPQHF
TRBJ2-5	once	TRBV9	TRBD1	TGTGCCAGCAGCGACAGGGGCCAAGAGACCCAGTACTTC	CASSDRGQETQYF
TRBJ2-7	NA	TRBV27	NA	TGTGCCAGCAAGATACCAGGGGACCGGAGGCAGTACTTC	CASKIPGDRRQYF
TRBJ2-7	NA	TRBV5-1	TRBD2	TGCGCCAGCAGCTTGTACAGCGGGAGCTACGAGCAGTACTTC	CASSLYSGSYEQYF
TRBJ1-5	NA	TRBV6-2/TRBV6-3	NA	TGTGCCAGCAGTTATTCCGACAGGCTGAGCAATCAGCCCCAGCATTTT	CASSYSDRLSNQPQHF
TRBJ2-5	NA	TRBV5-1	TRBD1	TGCGCCAGCAGTCCGACAGGGGGCGAATCCCAAGAGACCCAGTACTTC	CASSPTGGESQETQYF
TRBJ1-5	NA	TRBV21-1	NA	TGTGCCAGCAGCCCTTTCGGGCCCGGAGGTAGCAATCAGCCCCAGCATTTT	CASSPFGPGGSNQPQHF
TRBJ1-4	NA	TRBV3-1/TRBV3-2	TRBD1	TGTGCCAGCAGCCAATCCGGGACAGCCTCCCCGTTCCTGTTTTTT	CASSQSGTASPFLFF